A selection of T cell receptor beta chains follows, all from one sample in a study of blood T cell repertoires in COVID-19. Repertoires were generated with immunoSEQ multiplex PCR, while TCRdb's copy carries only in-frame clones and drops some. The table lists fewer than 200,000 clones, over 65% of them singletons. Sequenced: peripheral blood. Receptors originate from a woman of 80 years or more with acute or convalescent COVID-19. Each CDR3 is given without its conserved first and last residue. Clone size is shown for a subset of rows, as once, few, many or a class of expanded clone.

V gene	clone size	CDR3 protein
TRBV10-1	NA	ARGLGEGDTDTQY
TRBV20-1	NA	SASGGGIDTQY
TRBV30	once	AWTRNYGYT
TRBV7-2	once	ASSLAKGATSYNEQF
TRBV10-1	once	ASGRGIRELF
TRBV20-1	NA	SASDVRLAGGSYNEQF
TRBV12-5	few	ASGITGGKYGYT
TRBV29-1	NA	SVGGGASYEQY
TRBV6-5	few	ASEWTGTGSNEQF
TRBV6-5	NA	ASTKSQGAEAF
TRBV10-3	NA	ATGGQQETQY
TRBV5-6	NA	ASSRFGDNGNTIY
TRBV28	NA	ASSPSGALPYEQY
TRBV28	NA	ASSTTPGYNEKLF
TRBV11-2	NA	ASSFGVAGQETQY
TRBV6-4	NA	ASSDPAGEQF
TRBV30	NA	AWSTQGASSNQPQH
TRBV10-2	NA	ASSEGGSGNTIY
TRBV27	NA	ASAKQGPNQPQH
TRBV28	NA	ASSSREGFGNTIY
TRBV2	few	ASSSTGSTNEKLF
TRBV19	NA	ASTPRGAIGINEAF
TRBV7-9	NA	ASSSGLEQGIIYEQY
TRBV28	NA	ASSPGGFYNEQF
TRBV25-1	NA	ASSVPAGLSTDTQY
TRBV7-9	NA	ASSLFRSGYEQY
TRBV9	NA	ASSALYQNTEAF
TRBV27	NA	ARPRDSASYEQY
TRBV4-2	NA	ASSQRIRYRGDIGNSPLH
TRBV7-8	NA	ASSQGDSYEQY
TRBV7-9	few	ASSLSLLAGVETQY
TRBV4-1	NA	ASSQVGTSSTDTQY
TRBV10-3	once	AISESGLAQY
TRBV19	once	ASSIGGTGRDEQF
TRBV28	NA	ASRGAPSYNEQF
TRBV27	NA	ASSNQGLRQETQY
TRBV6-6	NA	ASTQPQVPEAF
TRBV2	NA	ASSDGGIHYGYT
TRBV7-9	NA	ASSLQGNYGYT
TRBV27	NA	ASSAALGAQETQY
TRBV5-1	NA	ASSPLAETSTDTQY
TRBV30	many	AWSEQGFGGYT
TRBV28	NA	ASSLSASGGTDTQY
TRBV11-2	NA	ASSSYRDRGLWAQY
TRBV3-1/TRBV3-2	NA	ASSPTGGVETQY
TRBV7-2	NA	ASSLRHITDTQY
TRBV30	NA	AWSSSRDMNTGELF
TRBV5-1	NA	ASSFFGGQPQH